Each of the 6 T cell receptor beta chains below was sequenced from the same sample in a study of T cell changes during pregnancy in multiple sclerosis. Some clones are missing from TCRdb's copy, which holds only in-frame ones; the method was immunoSEQ multiplex PCR. The table lists fewer than 90,000 clones, approximately 95% of them singletons. Specimen: peripheral blood, collected after pregnancy. The origin of the receptors is a female donor in good health, enrolled as a control in a pregnancy study.

The chain joins TRBV28 to TRBJ2-7, with TRBD2 matching 16 bases. V was pared by 6 bases and J by 3 bases, with 5 bases of the junction left unmatched. CDR1 and CDR2 from the germline V gene are MDHEN and SYDVKM. The CDR3 covers 16 residues. The CDR3 spells CASRGLAGGSDYEQYF. The CDR3 bases are TGTGCCAGCAGGGGACTAGCGGGAGGGTCGGACTACGAGCAGTACTTC.

This chain uses TRBV5-5 with TRBJ2-6; 9 bases agree with TRBD1. CDR1 is SGHKS and CDR2 is YYEKEE in the germline V gene (reference sequence). The CDR3 runs 17 residues. The J segment lost 2 bases and the V segment lost 4 bases, leaving 7 bases of the junction unmatched. CDR3 sequence reads: CASSMSTGGTGANVLTF. In nucleotides, the CDR3 is TGTGCCAGCAGCATGTCGACAGGGGGAACTGGGGCCAACGTCCTGACTTTC.

V usage is TRBV5-1 and J usage is TRBJ2-7; 12 bases fit TRBD2. CDR1 is SGHRS and CDR2 is YFSETQ in the germline V gene. The CDR3 is made up of 15 amino acids. V was clipped by 5 bases and J by 0 bases; unmatched bases: 3. The CDR3 here is CASRPTSGSSYEQYF. CDR3 DNA: TGCGCCAGCAGGCCGACTAGCGGGAGCTCCTACGAGCAGTACTTC.

The V gene is TRBV6-1, the J gene TRBJ1-2; TRBD1 agrees at 8 bases. The germline V gene encodes CDR1 MNHNS and CDR2 SASEGT. Trimming at V came to 6 bases and at J to 5 bases, leaving 8 bases not matched to a gene. The CDR3 contains 14 residues. The DNA for the CDR3 is TGTGCCAGCAGCGCACCAGGGACAGGTTATGGCTACACCTTC. This translates into CASSAPGTGYGYTF.

The chain employs TRBV7-9 and TRBJ2-1; 12 nucleotides match TRBD2. CDR3 size: 16 residues. Germline assignment: CDR1 SEHNR and CDR2 FQNEAQ (reference sequence). The ends lost 5 bases at V and 8 bases at J; junction bases unmatched: 10. The CDR3 is CASSPPTSGSRHEQFF. In nucleotides, the CDR3 is TGTGCCAGCAGCCCCCCGACTAGCGGGAGCCGGCATGAGCAGTTCTTC.

This clone was observed a single time. The CDR3 region has the DNA TGTGCCAGTAGTATACAGCGCTCTGGGGCCAACGTCCTGACTTTC. Amino acids: CASSIQRSGANVLTF. V gene TRBV19 combines with J gene TRBJ2-6; D unresolved. Germline CDR1 and CDR2: LNHDA and SQIVND (reference sequence). The V end was cut by 2 bases, the J end by 0 bases, with 5 bases between. The CDR3 is 15 amino acids.